The entry below describes one T cell receptor beta chain. This sample was included in a study of T cell changes during pregnancy in multiple sclerosis. Clones were read by immunoSEQ multiplex PCR, and TCRdb kept only the in-frame ones, dropping some. This sample yields over 80,000 clones, of which 85% to 95% are seen a single time; more than 1.1% belongs to the top ten. The material sequenced was peripheral blood, taken in the third trimester of pregnancy. The sequence derives from a female donor in good health, enrolled as a control in a pregnancy study.

CDR3 loop: CASTPGGDNQPQHF. The CDR3 DNA is TGTGCCAGCACCCCAGGGGGAGACAATCAGCCCCAGCATTTT. The chain is built from TRBV28 and TRBJ1-5, with 7 bases lining up with TRBD1. CDR1 is MDHEN and CDR2 is SYDVKM in the germline V gene. Unmatched junction bases numbered 6, after V lost 7 bases and J lost 3 bases. The CDR3 length is 14 residues.